The source of this T cell receptor (beta chain) is a study of tumor-infiltrating lymphocytes in oesophageal squamous cell carcinoma. This clonotype was seen a handful of times. TCRdb processed the PCR reads anew with MiXCR; each CDR3 protein has one entry. The data hold about 20,000 distinct CDR3 sequences, with 35% to 50% observed a single time. V gave up 1 base and J gave up 0 bases, with 6 bases separating them. The germline V gene has CDR1 SGHVS and CDR2 FQNEAQ. The length of the CDR3 is 14 residues. The specimen sequenced was normal esophageal tissue next to the tumor. This chain joins TRBV7-8 and TRBJ1-1, with D tentatively TRBD1 (5 bases). The clonotype originates from a male donor with esophageal squamous cell carcinoma. The CDR3 bases are TGTGCCAGCAGCTTAGTGGGGGTGAACACTGAAGCTTTCTTT. This gives the protein CASSLVGVNTEAFF.